The 27 T cell receptor beta chains presented below share a single source sample, sequenced in a study of T cell responses to AZD1222 COVID-19 vaccine. Assay: immunoSEQ multiplex PCR; the TCRdb copy retains only in-frame clones and omits some. The table shows approximately 170,000 clones, with under 95% occurring only once. Here the sequenced sample was peripheral blood, taken 28 days after the second AZD1222 dose. These receptors all come from an adult who received the AZD1222 COVID-19 vaccine.

The CDR3 spells CASSSDSSANYGYTF. DNA for the CDR3: TGTGCCAGCAGCTCGGACAGTTCCGCTAACTATGGCTACACCTTC. The chain combines TRBV5-5 with TRBJ1-2; TRBD1 might be the D (6 bases). The germline V gene has CDR1 SGHKS and CDR2 YYEKEE (reference sequence). This CDR3 region has 15 residues. Between the trimmed V and J ends, which lost 3 bases and 0 bases, there was a span of 12 bases.

The J gene is TRBJ1-5, the V gene TRBV6-5; 7 bases are shared with TRBD1. CDR3 length: 13 amino acids. Trimming cost V 4 bases and J 7 bases; bases outside gene matches: 4. Looked up from germline, CDR1 is MNHEY and CDR2 is SVGAGI. CDR3 bases: TGTGCCAGCAGTTTACAGGGGAGGCAGCCCCAGCATTTT. This sequence encodes CASSLQGRQPQHF.

The chain carries TRBV2 and TRBJ1-2; 9 nucleotides line up with TRBD1. The junction had 3 bases not matched to a gene; V was cut back by 8 bases and J by 2 bases. Germline loops: CDR1 SNHLY, CDR2 FYNNEI. The CDR3 contains 13 residues. The CDR3 loop is CASGTGINYGYTF. CDR3 nucleotide sequence: TGTGCCAGCGGGACAGGGATAAACTATGGCTACACCTTC.

About this clone: The sample holds other DNA sequences that translate to the same CDR3. The V and J genes are TRBV30 and TRBJ1-1; D is uncertain. The CDR3 runs 13 residues. Germline CDR1 reads GTSNPN; CDR2 reads SVGIG (reference sequence). Trimming removed 2 bases at V and 0 bases at J, with 7 bases between. CDR3 bases: TGTGCCTGGAGTCGGGATTTGAACACTGAAGCTTTCTTT. This gives the protein CAWSRDLNTEAFF.

This chain's CDR3 is CASSQARLAGVGYEQYF. DNA for the CDR3: TGCGCCAGCAGCCAAGCAAGGCTAGCGGGAGTGGGTTACGAGCAGTACTTC. V gene TRBV4-3 combines with J gene TRBJ2-7; TRBD2 agrees at 10 bases. The J segment lost 4 bases and the V segment lost 1 base, leaving 10 bases of the junction unmatched. The CDR3 runs 17 residues. CDR1 LGHNA and CDR2 YSLEER come from the germline V gene.

V gene TRBV7-8 combines with J gene TRBJ1-6, with D perhaps matching TRBD1 (6 bases). The V end lost 1 base, the J end lost 9 bases, and 16 bases lay between the germline ends. The CDR3 runs 16 residues. Germline V gives CDR1 SGHVS, CDR2 FQNEAQ. For the CDR3, the DNA is TGTGCCAGCAGCTTAGTTCGGGACAATATGGGTTCACCCCTCCACTTT. It encodes CASSLVRDNMGSPLHF.

The V and J genes are TRBV19 and TRBJ1-2, with TRBD1 matching over 8 bases. V lost 3 bases and J lost 8; bases outside the gene matches: 8. The CDR3 spans 14 residues. Germline V gives CDR1 LNHDA, CDR2 SQIVND (reference sequence). The chain's CDR3 is CASSIDPRGPGYTF. The CDR3 DNA is TGTGCCAGTAGTATCGACCCCAGGGGGCCCGGCTACACCTTC.

This clone was found once. The chain links TRBV9 to TRBJ1-4, with unresolved D. The CDR3 sequence is 17 residues long. Germline CDR1 and CDR2: SGDLS and YYNGEE. Deletions cut 0 bases from V and 4 bases from J, with 16 bases between. The CDR3 sequence: CASSVAAGPVNNEKLFF. CDR3 nucleotides: TGTGCCAGCAGCGTAGCGGCAGGTCCCGTGAATAATGAAAAACTGTTTTTT.

The CDR3 sequence: CAPRETSGYNEQFF. For the CDR3, the DNA is TGTGCTCCCCGGGAGACTAGCGGCTACAATGAGCAGTTCTTC. V is TRBV7-3 and J is TRBJ2-1, with 9 bases lining up with TRBD2. This CDR3 has 14 amino acids. The V gene's germline CDR1 is SGHTA and CDR2 FQGTGA.

This chain connects TRBV10-3 to TRBJ2-2; no reliable D call. CDR1 and CDR2 (germline): ENHRY, SYGVKD. Trimming pared 6 bases from V and 3 bases from J, leaving 5 bases between. The CDR3 consists of 12 residues. CDR3 DNA sequence: TGTGCCATCAGCGCCGACACCGGGGAGCTGTTTTTT. Amino acids: CAISADTGELFF.

The chain has TRBV19 and TRBJ2-4; D gene uncertain. The CDR3 loop spans 13 amino acids. Germline V gene sequence: CDR1 LNHDA, CDR2 SQIVND (reference sequence). Trimming left V 6 bases short and J 6 bases short, with 12 bases between. Here the CDR3 DNA reads TGTGCCAGTAGGAACGCCCCTTCAAACATTCAGTACTTC. This translates into CASRNAPSNIQYF.

The CDR3 coding sequence is TGTGCCAGCAGCTATCTTATGGGGGACGGAAACACCATATATTTT. It is translated as CASSYLMGDGNTIYF. The chain recombines TRBV6-5 with TRBJ1-3; D perhaps matches TRBD1 (5 bases). Looked up from germline, CDR1 is MNHEY and CDR2 is SVGAGI. The CDR3 loop spans 15 amino acids. V was clipped by 6 bases and J by 4 bases, with 16 bases between them.

The V call is TRBV11-2, the J call TRBJ2-2; 12 nucleotides align to TRBD2. Trimming took 5 bases from V and 5 from J; bases not matched to a gene: 9. This CDR3 comprises 17 residues. Germline CDR1 SGHAT, CDR2 FQNNGV. CDR3 bases: TGTGCCAGCAGCCACCGACTAGCGGGAGTTGGGACCGGGGAGCTGTTTTTT. Its translation: CASSHRLAGVGTGELFF.

The V gene is TRBV19, the J gene TRBJ2-4; 7 positions agree with TRBD2. The CDR3 spans 17 residues. V lost 1 base to trimming and J lost 3 bases; unmatched junction nucleotides: 9. Germline lookup yields CDR1 LNHDA and CDR2 SQIVND (reference sequence). DNA for the CDR3: TGTGCCAGTAGTATAGGCCCCTCCGGGAGGTTCAAAAACATTCAGTACTTC. This sequence encodes CASSIGPSGRFKNIQYF.

A note on this clone: Other DNA sequences in this sample translate to the same CDR3. The chain recombines TRBV11-3 with TRBJ1-1; no clear D gene. The V gene's germline CDR1 is SGHNT and CDR2 YENEEA. The CDR3 is 13 amino acids. Trimming pared 0 bases from V and 5 bases from J, leaving 7 bases between. The CDR3 loop reads CASSLDPRTEAFF. The CDR3 DNA follows: TGTGCCAGCAGCTTAGACCCACGAACTGAAGCTTTCTTT.

This clone has more than one count but fewer than ten. The chain is built from TRBV29-1 and TRBJ2-7, with 12 bases identical to TRBD1. The germline CDR1 and CDR2 sequences are SQVTM and ANQGSEA. V lost 4 bases, J lost 6 bases, and 4 bases stayed unmatched. This CDR3 is 13 amino acids long. CDR3 residues: CSVAGQGAVEQYF. DNA of the CDR3: TGCAGCGTTGCGGGACAGGGGGCGGTCGAGCAGTACTTC.

The chain couples TRBV6-5 to TRBJ2-5; TRBD2 agrees at 7 bases. Germline V gene data show CDR1 as MNHEY and CDR2 as SVGAGI. There are 14 residues in the CDR3. The ends lost 7 bases at V and 5 bases at J; junction bases unmatched: 10. The CDR3 is CASMLGGSSETQYF. CDR3 DNA: TGTGCCAGCATGTTGGGAGGGTCCTCGGAGACCCAGTACTTC.

V and J are TRBV19 and TRBJ2-6, with D unresolved. There are 14 residues in the CDR3. Trimming pared 8 bases from V and 0 bases from J, leaving 8 bases between. CDR1 and CDR2 (germline): LNHDA, SQIVND (reference sequence). As DNA, the CDR3 is TGTGCCAGTGGACGGCACTCTGGGGCCAACGTCCTGACTTTC. Protein: CASGRHSGANVLTF.

The V call is TRBV30, the J call TRBJ1-1; D is perhaps TRBD1 (6 bases). The CDR3 sequence is 13 residues long. The V gene's germline CDR1 is GTSNPN and CDR2 SVGIG (reference sequence). The ends were cut back, 0 bases at V and 1 base at J, with 6 bases in the middle. CDR3 sequence: CAWSVQGNTEAFF. CDR3 DNA: TGTGCCTGGAGTGTACAGGGGAACACTGAAGCTTTCTTT.

The V gene is TRBV28, the J gene TRBJ1-1; D ambiguous. Germline lookup yields CDR1 MDHEN and CDR2 SYDVKM. The CDR3 runs to 12 residues. Trimming took 11 bases from V and 0 from J, leaving 10 bases between them. Written as DNA, the CDR3 is TGTGCCGCCCGGCTAATGAACACTGAAGCTTTCTTT. Translation: CAARLMNTEAFF.

The V and J genes are TRBV10-2 and TRBJ2-1; TRBD1 matches at 11 bases. Unmatched junction bases numbered 2, after V lost 6 bases and J lost 4 bases. The CDR3 length is 14 residues. Germline CDR1 is WSHSY and CDR2 is SAAADI. CDR3 sequence: CASSGDRGYNEQFF. The CDR3, as DNA: TGCGCCAGCAGCGGGGACAGGGGGTACAATGAGCAGTTCTTC.

The chain couples TRBV7-9 to TRBJ2-7; D possibly matches TRBD1 or TRBD2 (6 bases each). The V gene's germline CDR1 is SEHNR and CDR2 FQNEAQ (reference sequence). V was trimmed by 5 bases and J by 2 bases, leaving 22 bases between them. The CDR3 sequence is 17 residues long. CDR3 sequence reads: CASSDPRGPYSTYEQYF. CDR3 nucleotides: TGTGCCAGCAGCGACCCCCGGGGGCCTTATTCAACCTACGAGCAGTACTTC.

This clone was seen only once. The chain carries TRBV9 and TRBJ1-6; D is undetermined. This CDR3 region has 11 residues. The germline gives CDR1 SGDLS, CDR2 YYNGEE. V lost 3 bases and J 9 bases, leaving 4 bases between the germline ends. CDR3 DNA sequence: TGTGCCAGCAGCGCCCCTTCACCCCTCCACTTT. Amino acids: CASSAPSPLHF.

V gene TRBV7-2 combines with J gene TRBJ2-7; 13 nucleotides agree with TRBD2. CDR1 is SGHTA, CDR2 FQGNSA, per germline. V lost 4 bases to trimming and J lost 5 bases; unmatched junction nucleotides: 5. This CDR3 spans 15 amino acids. This CDR3 reads CASSSGLAGVHEQYF. CDR3 in DNA: TGTGCCAGCAGCTCCGGACTAGCGGGAGTACACGAGCAGTACTTC.

The chain recombines TRBV7-9 with TRBJ1-1; the D is unclear. In germline, CDR1 is SEHNR, CDR2 FQNEAQ (reference sequence). The CDR3 is 14 amino acids. Trimming stripped 5 bases from V and 0 bases from J, with 10 bases between. In DNA, the CDR3 is TGTGCCAGCAGCCAAGCAGTGATGAACACTGAAGCTTTCTTT. It is translated as CASSQAVMNTEAFF.

The V and J genes are TRBV15 and TRBJ2-5; weak D call: TRBD1 (6 bases). Trimming left V 3 bases short and J 1 base short, with 12 bases between. Germline V lookup: CDR1 LNHNV, CDR2 YYDKDF (reference sequence). CDR3 size: 15 residues. For the CDR3, the DNA is TGTGCCACCAGCAGGGACAGCATACTCCAAGAGACCCAGTACTTC. This sequence encodes CATSRDSILQETQYF. Full variable domain (outside the CDR3, taken from reference TRBV15 and TRBJ2-5): DAMVIQNPRYQVTQFGKPVTLSCSQTLNHNVMYWYQQKSSQAPKLLFHYYDKDFNNEADTPDNFQSRRPNTSFCFLDIRSPGLGDTAMYLCATSRDSILQETQYFGPGTRLLVL.

The V call is TRBV9, the J call TRBJ1-1; 11 bases map to TRBD1. The trim removed 4 bases at V and 3 bases at J, leaving 17 bases unmatched. From germline, CDR1 is SGDLS and CDR2 YYNGEE. This CDR3 contains 19 residues. CDR3 region: CASSSTRSRTGGGDTEAFF. For the CDR3, the DNA is TGTGCCAGCAGCTCAACCAGGAGCAGGACAGGGGGCGGTGACACTGAAGCTTTCTTT.